The entry that follows covers one T cell receptor beta chain sequence. These data are taken from a study of blood T cell repertoires in COVID-19. The germline CDR1 and CDR2 sequences are MNHEY and SVGAGI. The ends were cut back, 7 bases at V and 4 bases at J, with 19 bases in the middle. The CDR3 consists of 15 residues. Libraries were prepared by immunoSEQ multiplex PCR; TCRdb keeps only in-frame clonotypes and omits some of them. Of hundreds of thousands of clones in the sample, about 80% are singletons; the top ten hold 8% to 9.5%. Specimen: peripheral blood. The chain employs TRBV6-5 and TRBJ1-2; weak D call: TRBD1 (5 bases). The receptor was isolated from a human donor in a cohort sampled during active COVID-19. The CDR3 sequence: CASTQGRGGGYGYTF. The CDR3 DNA is TGTGCCAGCACCCAAGGGAGGGGAGGTGGCTATGGCTACACCTTC.